This entry features one T cell receptor (beta chain) sequence. One Seattle source followed patients from active infection through their disease course. This sample was included in a study of blood T cell repertoires in COVID-19. Clones were read by immunoSEQ multiplex PCR, and TCRdb kept only the in-frame ones, dropping some. Of about 340,000 clones listed, roughly 90% were seen once; the top ten hold roughly 7.1%. The sequencing input was peripheral blood. This TCR was sampled from a woman in her sixties with COVID-19, enrolled during active disease.

The CDR3 loop is CASSLTEGGNYGYTF. CDR3 bases: TGTGCCAGCAGCTTAACAGAGGGAGGGAACTATGGCTACACCTTC. The chain combines TRBV5-4 with TRBJ1-2; no clear D. The germline gives CDR1 SGHNT, CDR2 YYREEE (reference sequence). CDR3 size: 15 residues. V lost 2 bases, J lost 2 bases, and 13 bases lay in between.